These 30 T cell receptor beta chains came from one sample sequenced in a study of identifying expanded T cells in peripheral blood. Profiled with immunoSEQ multiplex PCR; TCRdb holds only in-frame clones, not every one. The sample lists about 78,000 clones, 88% occurring once. Sequenced input: blood. These receptor sequences come from a person aged 18 to 69 in good health.

The chain couples TRBV30 to TRBJ1-5; D gene ambiguous. V lost 0 bases, J lost 6 bases, and 9 bases lay in between. From germline, CDR1 is GTSNPN and CDR2 SVGIG (reference sequence). CDR3 length: 13 amino acids. The DNA for the CDR3 is TGTGCCTGGAGTGTAGCTCGGACTCAGCCCCAGCATTTT. Translation: CAWSVARTQPQHF. Drawing the rest from reference TRBV30 and TRBJ1-5, the complete variable domain is SQTIHQWPATLVQPVGSPLSLECTVEGTSNPNLYWYRQAAGRGLQLLFYSVGIGQISSEVPQNLSASRPQDRQFILSSKKLLLSDSGFYLCAWSVARTQPQHFGDGTRLSIL.

The chain recombines TRBV11-2 with TRBJ2-7; D is unclear. The CDR3 covers 12 residues. V lost 5 bases and J lost 6, with 11 bases in between. The germline V gene encodes CDR1 SGHAT and CDR2 FQNNGV. The CDR3 DNA reads TGTGCCAGCAGCGATGGATCGGGCGAGCAGTACTTC. This gives the protein CASSDGSGEQYF.

The V gene is TRBV6-6, the J gene TRBJ1-2; 12 positions match TRBD1. Germline CDR1 MNHNY, CDR2 SVGAGI (reference sequence). The CDR3 contains 15 residues. The trim removed 5 bases at V and 5 bases at J, leaving 6 bases unmatched. CDR3 in DNA: TGTGCCAGCAGTCGGGACAGGGGGCGAGGTTATGGCTACACCTTC. It translates to CASSRDRGRGYGYTF.

The chain is built from TRBV5-4 and TRBJ1-2; D call uncertain. This CDR3 is built from 12 residues. Trimming left V 4 bases short and J 14 bases short, with 18 bases between. CDR1 and CDR2 (germline): SGHNT, YYREEE (reference sequence). The CDR3 DNA follows: TGTGCCAGCAGCCCCGGCTCCGGCCCAGGAACCTTC. Residues: CASSPGSGPGTF.

This clone was seen only a few times. This chain links TRBV27 with TRBJ1-6; D is unresolved. CDR1 and CDR2 from the germline V gene are MNHEY and SMNVEV (reference sequence). V was shortened by 3 bases and J by 7 bases, with 4 bases between the two germline ends. The CDR3 covers 12 residues. CDR3 protein: CASSFRNSPLHF. The CDR3 DNA follows: TGTGCCAGCAGTTTCCGAAATTCACCCCTCCACTTT.

The chain carries TRBV2 and TRBJ2-1; D may be TRBD2 (5 bases). Germline lookup yields CDR1 SNHLY and CDR2 FYNNEI. The V and J ends lost 10 bases and 8 bases respectively, with 18 bases between them. CDR3 length equals 13 residues. This chain's CDR3 is CANEGRLVYEQFF. The CDR3 DNA reads as TGTGCCAACGAGGGCCGATTAGTCTATGAGCAGTTCTTC.

This clone was recorded only once. The J gene is TRBJ2-5, the V gene TRBV20-1; D is uncertain. The CDR3 spans 10 residues. V lost 5 bases to trimming and J lost 2 bases, with 3 bases between them. Germline-derived CDR1 and CDR2 are DFQATT and SNEGSKA (reference sequence). The chain's CDR3 is CSALQETQYF. The DNA of the CDR3 is TGCAGTGCTTTACAAGAGACCCAGTACTTC.

This clone showed up just a few times. V is TRBV20-1 and J is TRBJ1-2; 7 positions match TRBD1. Unmatched junction bases numbered 6, after V lost 7 bases and J lost 7 bases. The germline gives CDR1 DFQATT, CDR2 SNEGSKA (reference sequence). The CDR3 is made up of 11 amino acids. This CDR3 is CSGQGSGGYTF. The DNA for the CDR3 is TGCAGTGGACAGGGTTCGGGTGGCTACACCTTC.

The J gene is TRBJ2-7, the V gene TRBV28, with D hard to call. The germline V gene encodes CDR1 MDHEN and CDR2 SYDVKM. Trimming took 5 bases from V and 0 from J, leaving 11 bases between them. This CDR3 is built from 14 residues. The CDR3 spells CASSPVGSSYEQYF. CDR3 bases: TGTGCCAGCAGTCCCGTGGGTAGCTCCTACGAGCAGTACTTC.

The rearrangement links TRBV19 to TRBJ2-1, with 8 positions matching TRBD1. This CDR3 comprises 17 residues. Germline V gene lookup returns CDR1 LNHDA and CDR2 SQIVND (reference sequence). J was trimmed by 6 bases and V by 3 bases; bases with no gene match: 13. Written as DNA, the CDR3 is TGTGCCAGTAGTATCAGGTTTCAGGGGGCGGTGGGCAATGAGCAGTTCTTC. It specifies CASSIRFQGAVGNEQFF. The full variable domain, rest sourced from reference TRBV19 and TRBJ2-1, is DGGITQSPKYLFRKEGQNVTLSCEQNLNHDAMYWYRQDPGQGLRLIYYSQIVNDFQKGDIAEGYSVSREKKESFPLTVTSAQKNPTAFYLCASSIRFQGAVGNEQFFGPGTRLTVL.

The rearrangement joins TRBV28 to TRBJ1-5; D remains ambiguous. Germline-derived CDR1 and CDR2 are MDHEN and SYDVKM. The length of the CDR3 is 16 residues. Trimming removed 7 bases from V and 0 bases from J, with 16 bases in between. CDR3 coding DNA: TGTGCCAGCACTCCTTTTGGGGAGGGTAGCAATCAGCCCCAGCATTTT. It is translated as CASTPFGEGSNQPQHF.

V usage is TRBV19 and J usage is TRBJ2-7; D perhaps matches TRBD2 (5 bases). The V gene's germline CDR1 is LNHDA and CDR2 SQIVND (reference sequence). Trimming stripped 2 bases from V and 1 base from J, with 15 bases between. This CDR3 is built from 16 residues. The CDR3 DNA reads as TGTGCCAGTAGTATACACTACGGGGAAGGGTCCTACGAGCAGTACTTC. Its translation: CASSIHYGEGSYEQYF.

The chain links TRBV6-1 to TRBJ2-7, with a possible D match to TRBD2 (7 bases). The CDR3 is 12 amino acids. Germline V gene lookup returns CDR1 MNHNS and CDR2 SASEGT. V lost 8 bases and J lost 2, with 10 bases in between. CDR3 bases: TGTGCCAGCGGGGGGGCGGCCTACGAGCAGTACTTC. It codes for CASGGAAYEQYF.

The chain employs TRBV19 and TRBJ1-1, with TRBD1 as a possible D gene (5 bases). There are 13 residues in the CDR3. From germline, CDR1 is LNHDA and CDR2 SQIVND (reference sequence). The V end lost 5 bases, the J end lost 6 bases, and 13 bases lay between the germline ends. The CDR3 DNA follows: TGTGCCAGTAGTTCCCAGCAGGGTTCTGAAGCTTTCTTT. It translates to CASSSQQGSEAFF.

The gene calls are TRBV4-1 and TRBJ2-1; D remains ambiguous. Trimming pared 4 bases from V and 8 bases from J, leaving 12 bases between. Germline V gene sequence: CDR1 MGHRA, CDR2 YSYEKL. CDR3 length: 13 residues. The CDR3 region is CASSPNTAYEQFF. The DNA for the CDR3 is TGCGCCAGCAGCCCCAATACGGCATATGAGCAGTTCTTC.

J is TRBJ2-5 and V is TRBV29-1; 9 positions match TRBD1. V lost 6 bases and J lost 1; bases outside the gene matches: 9. The CDR3 is 15 amino acids. Looked up from germline, CDR1 is SQVTM and CDR2 is ANQGSEA. CDR3 coding DNA: TGCAGCGTCGGCCGGGACAGGGTTTTCCAAGAGACCCAGTACTTC. Protein: CSVGRDRVFQETQYF.

This chain connects TRBV7-9 to TRBJ2-7, with 10 bases fitting TRBD1. CDR3 length: 15 amino acids. Trimming cost V 5 bases and J 5 bases; bases outside gene matches: 9. From germline, CDR1 is SEHNR and CDR2 FQNEAQ (reference sequence). The CDR3 region is CASSPGQGEAHEQYF. In DNA form, the CDR3 reads TGTGCCAGCAGCCCTGGACAGGGGGAGGCCCACGAGCAGTACTTC.

The V and J genes are TRBV28 and TRBJ1-5; possibly TRBD1 for D (6 bases). V gave up 5 bases and J gave up 7 bases, with 15 bases separating them. CDR3 length equals 14 residues. Germline V CDR1 and CDR2: MDHEN, SYDVKM. CDR3 in DNA: TGTGCCAGCAGTACCTCAGGGGACGTACAGCCCCAGCATTTT. Its translation is CASSTSGDVQPQHF. Using reference TRBV28 and TRBJ1-5 for the parts outside the CDR3, the full variable domain is DVKVTQSSRYLVKRTGEKVFLECVQDMDHENMFWYRQDPGLGLRLIYFSYDVKMKEKGDIPEGYSVSREKKERFSLILESASTNQTSMYLCASSTSGDVQPQHFGDGTRLSIL.

This clone was seen just once. The chain has TRBV29-1 and TRBJ2-7, with D possibly being TRBD1 or TRBD2 (5 bases each). The CDR3 is 13 amino acids. Germline V gene lookup returns CDR1 SQVTM and CDR2 ANQGSEA. Trimming took 5 bases from V and 2 from J, leaving 13 bases between them. Here the CDR3 reads CSVSVVGAYEQYF. Here the CDR3 DNA reads TGCAGCGTTTCGGTTGTGGGGGCCTACGAGCAGTACTTC.

The chain combines TRBV19 with TRBJ1-5; 7 nucleotides align to TRBD1. The germline V gene encodes CDR1 LNHDA and CDR2 SQIVND (reference sequence). With 5 bases clipped from V and 4 bases from J, the junction kept 11 bases outside the gene matches. The CDR3 contains 16 residues. DNA for the CDR3: TGTGCCAGTAGTCCACCGACAGGGTCTGGGAATCAGCCCCAGCATTTT. Translation gives CASSPPTGSGNQPQHF.

The CDR3 coding sequence is TGTGCCAGCAGCGGGACCGGGCGGAATGAGCAGTTCTTC. This sequence encodes CASSGTGRNEQFF. V gene TRBV7-6 combines with J gene TRBJ2-1; D could derive from TRBD1 or TRBD2 (5 bases each). Germline V gene sequence: CDR1 SGHVS, CDR2 FNYEAQ. Trimming stripped 5 bases from V and 7 bases from J, with 12 bases between. This CDR3 has 13 amino acids.

This chain connects TRBV5-4 to TRBJ1-4; D perhaps matches TRBD1 (6 bases). Germline values: CDR1 SGHNT, CDR2 YYREEE (reference sequence). The CDR3 extends over 16 amino acids. Trimming took off 3 bases at V and 3 bases at J, with 15 bases between the two ends. CDR3 residues: CASSSVPGTPNEKLFF. The CDR3, as DNA: TGTGCCAGCAGCTCGGTACCCGGGACACCTAATGAAAAACTGTTTTTT. Full variable domain (missing parts from reference TRBV5-4 and TRBJ1-4): ETGVTQSPTHLIKTRGQQVTLRCSSQSGHNTVSWYQQALGQGPQFIFQYYREEENGRGNFPPRFSGLQFPNYSSELNVNALELDDSALYLCASSSVPGTPNEKLFFGSGTQLSVL.

V and J are TRBV21-1 and TRBJ1-5. TRBV21-1 is a pseudogene locus. CDR3 size: 15 residues. The CDR3 reads CASSKGRPRPQPQHF. CDR3 coding DNA: TGTGCCAGCAGCAAAGGGCGACCGCGTCCTCAGCCCCAGCATTTT.

V gene TRBV29-1 combines with J gene TRBJ2-3; maybe TRBD1 (6 bases). V lost 6 bases, J lost 2 bases, and 15 bases lay in between. Germline lookup yields CDR1 SQVTM and CDR2 ANQGSEA. This CDR3 spans 14 amino acids. The CDR3 loop reads CSVVAWGLTDTQYF. As DNA, the CDR3 is TGCAGCGTCGTGGCCTGGGGGCTCACAGATACGCAGTATTTT.

J is TRBJ2-3 and V is TRBV4-1, with a weak D call TRBD2 (6 bases). Trimming took off 1 base at V and 2 bases at J, with 10 bases between the two ends. The CDR3 loop spans 15 amino acids. The V gene's germline CDR1 is MGHRA and CDR2 YSYEKL. The CDR3 sequence is CASSQGWGDTDTQYF. CDR3 coding DNA: TGCGCCAGCAGCCAAGGTTGGGGGGACACAGATACGCAGTATTTT.

V is TRBV5-6 and J is TRBJ1-4; 9 nucleotides align to TRBD1. Trimming at V came to 4 bases and at J to 4 bases, leaving 2 bases not matched to a gene. CDR3 length equals 14 residues. CDR1 is SGHDT and CDR2 is YYEEEE in the germline V gene. The DNA of the CDR3 is TGTGCCAGCAGCGAGACAGGGGGTAATGAAAAACTGTTTTTT. Translation: CASSETGGNEKLFF.

The V gene is TRBV9, the J gene TRBJ2-7; 8 nucleotides match TRBD2. Germline CDR1 SGDLS, CDR2 YYNGEE. The CDR3 covers 15 residues. J was trimmed by 3 bases and V by 6 bases; bases with no gene match: 11. CDR3 in amino acids: CASNPNESGGYEQYF. The CDR3 coding sequence is TGTGCCAGCAACCCCAACGAGAGCGGGGGCTACGAGCAGTACTTC.

The chain uses TRBV6-5 and TRBJ1-6; D gene uncertain. V lost 0 bases and J lost 9, with 12 bases in between. Germline assignment: CDR1 MNHEY and CDR2 SVGAGI. This CDR3 is 15 amino acids long. Here the CDR3 reads CASSYSNSVSSPLHF. For the CDR3, the DNA is TGTGCCAGCAGTTACTCGAATTCGGTATCTTCACCCCTCCACTTT.

This sequence joins TRBV2 and TRBJ2-3; D unresolved. Germline V gives CDR1 SNHLY, CDR2 FYNNEI. Trimming cost V 3 bases and J 0 bases, with 13 bases left between them. The CDR3 is 16 residues long. The CDR3 here is CASSDWRSSSTDTQYF. The CDR3, as DNA: TGTGCCAGCAGTGACTGGCGGTCCTCTAGCACAGATACGCAGTATTTT.

The J gene is TRBJ2-7, the V gene TRBV11-2; TRBD2 matches at 7 bases. CDR3 size: 16 residues. J was trimmed by 2 bases and V by 0 bases; bases with no gene match: 7. Looked up from germline, CDR1 is SGHAT and CDR2 is FQNNGV. DNA for the CDR3: TGTGCCAGCAGCTTAGATCTGGGGGGGATCACCTACGAGCAGTACTTC. Amino acids: CASSLDLGGITYEQYF.